The text below deals with one T cell receptor beta chain. Its binding antigen is unknown. Base quality data are lacking; no much larger clone is found one base away. The data were obtained in a study of T cell responses to AZD1222 COVID-19 vaccine (dated by TCRdb to 2020 to 2023). Broadly, across the study: Because spike-specific TCR depth and breadth did not differ between the two schedules, AZD1222 recipients who got a second dose at roughly 4 weeks were pooled with those who got a second dose at roughly 12 weeks. TCR sequencing covered 230 to 250 trial participants: about 210 given two doses of AZD1222 and about 26 given two doses of MenACWY control vaccine. Trial participants were enrolled into age subgroups of 18-55, 56-69 and 70-plus years, which contained around 150, 28 and 57 TCR-sequenced participants, respectively. What the research found in general, with its limitations: Because no samples from the day 14 peak response were available, repertoires could be characterized only after the peak T cell response. Vaccine-associated CD4 TCRs spanned the whole spike protein, with dominant responses in regions 160-218 and 743-854. The 56-69-year group was small, and its depth increase did not reach significance, likely because of low power. Participants were mostly white British, with more females than males. The authors suggested clonal diversity may have been underestimated. Reportedly, close to half of the unique spike-specific TCRs recognized epitopes lying outside the regions that are mutated in the B.1.351 and B.1.1.7 variants. A significant rise in spike-specific TCR breadth and depth was observed after two AZD1222 doses relative to day 0 and relative to MenACWY recipients. Conclusions about previously exposed vaccinees are limited, since just a handful of AZD1222 recipients were seropositive for SARS-CoV-2 at baseline.

In the germline V gene (reference sequence), CDR1 corresponds to LNHDA and CDR2 to SQIVND. Including cysteine and phenylalanine, the CDR3 has 15 amino acids. Just CDR3 DNA is preserved here, 45 bases in frame from base 1. V is pared back by 7 bases and J by 7 bases, with 19 bases lying between the germline termini. The CDR3 regions of human TCRbeta chains were analyzed by immunosequencing. The study's processing was this. Repertoire TCRs were matched against a reference library of SARS-CoV-2-specific TCRs generated with the MIRA antigen-specificity platform. Breadth meant the fraction of unique TCRs that were SARS-CoV-2-associated, whereas depth meant the fraction of total T cells that were SARS-CoV-2-associated. Using the MIRA data, every spike-specific TCR was mapped to the spike region that the TCR reacted to and assigned to either a CD4 or a CD8 class. Log10-transformed breadth and depth values were compared by one-way ANOVA with Sidak's multiple comparisons tests. Sourced from immuneACCESS, this table was stored by TCRdb with only in-frame sequences that have V and J called. A share of the clones is absent; for the studies checked, an unresolved V gene accounts for under half, and the remainder has no known explanation. D and trimming were read from the DNA, whereas the V and J calls and clone size are those reported in that table. This sample comprises 97,000 or so clones, around 86% of them detected only once. The top ten hold around 5% of the sample.

Read against the paper, the sample's time point label means: baseline before first vaccination. Samples from vaccinated people were obtained from the UK trials COV001 and COV002, which included a single-blind randomized controlled phase 2/3 trial of AZD1222 (ChAdOx1 nCoV-19) in healthy adults. For TCRbeta chain sequencing, PBMC samples from trial participants were taken at day 0 and at day 28 after the second dose. The sample here was peripheral blood, taken on day 0 of AZD1222 vaccination. The V gene is TRBV19 and the J gene is TRBJ2-2, with the D gene uncertain. The receptor was isolated from an adult in good health. The bases are TGTGCCAGTACCAATGGGCTTCGCACGGGCGGGGAGCTGTTTTTT. It codes for CASTNGLRTGGELFF.